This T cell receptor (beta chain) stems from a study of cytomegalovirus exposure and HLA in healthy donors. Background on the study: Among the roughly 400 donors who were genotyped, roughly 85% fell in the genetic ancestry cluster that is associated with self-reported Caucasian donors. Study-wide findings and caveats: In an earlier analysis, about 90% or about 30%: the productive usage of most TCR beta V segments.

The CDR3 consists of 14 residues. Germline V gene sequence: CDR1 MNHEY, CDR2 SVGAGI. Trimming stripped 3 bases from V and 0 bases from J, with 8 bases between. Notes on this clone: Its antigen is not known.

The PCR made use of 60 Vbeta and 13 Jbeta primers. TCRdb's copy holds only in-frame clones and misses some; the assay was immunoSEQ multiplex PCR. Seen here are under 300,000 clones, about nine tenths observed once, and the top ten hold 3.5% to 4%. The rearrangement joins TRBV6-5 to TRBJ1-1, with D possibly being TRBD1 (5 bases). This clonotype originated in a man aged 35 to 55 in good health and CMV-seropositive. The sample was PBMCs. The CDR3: CASSYTGVNTEAFF. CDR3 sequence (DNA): TGTGCCAGCAGTTATACGGGGGTGAACACTGAAGCTTTCTTT.